The 10 T cell receptor beta chains reported below all come from one sample, sequenced in a study of tumor and adjacent non-tumor tissue in lung cancer. The library came from three nested PCR rounds adapted from ARM-PCR protocols. TCRdb used MiXCR to reprocess the multiplex PCR reads, holding one entry per CDR3 protein. The table has tens of thousands of distinct CDR3 sequences, more than 60% seen once. RNA was extracted from bulk tissue without any cell sorting. Specimen: lung tumor tissue. The receptors come from a woman aged 45-65 years with non-small cell lung cancer.

A note on this clonotype: One end of the junction does not line up with germline, which may come from a read error. The gene calls are TRBV6-5 and TRBJ2-3, with D tentatively TRBD1 or TRBD2 (5 bases each). CDR1 MNHEY and CDR2 SVGAGI come from the germline V gene. The CDR3 sequence is 16 residues long. The CDR3 is CVSSHYRGTSTDTQYF. The CDR3 DNA follows: TGTGTCAGCAGTCATTACCGAGGGACGAGCACAGATACGCAGTATTTT.

On this clonotype itself: A read error may produce the germline difference seen at one junction end. This chain links TRBV5-8 with TRBJ2-1, with 9 positions matching TRBD2. The CDR3 totals 15 residues. The germline V gene encodes CDR1 SGHTS and CDR2 YDEGEE. Here the CDR3 reads CVSSLGIAGDGEQFF. In nucleotides, the CDR3 is TGTGTCAGCAGCTTGGGGATAGCGGGAGACGGTGAGCAGTTCTTC.

As to this clonotype: Just one base apart from a much larger clone, this may be a read error. The genes are TRBV24-1 and TRBJ2-3; 9 bases match TRBD2. The CDR3 loop spans 17 amino acids. The germline V gene encodes CDR1 KGHDR and CDR2 SFDVKD. V trimming: 5 bases; J trimming: 5 bases; junction bases outside the gene matches: 13. CDR3 sequence reads: CATSGFAGGPGIDTQYF. The CDR3 bases are TGTGCCACCAGTGGGTTTGCGGGAGGGCCGGGCATAGATACGCAGTATTTT.

Concerning this clonotype: A read error may account for a junction end that differs from germline. The chain couples TRBV6-2 or TRBV6-3 to TRBJ2-7; 8 bases are shared with TRBD2. The length of the CDR3 is 15 residues. Germline V CDR1 and CDR2: MNHEY, SVGEGT. The CDR3 DNA sequence: TGTACCAGCAGTTACTCCGCGGGGGGCACTTACGAGCAGTACTTC. Residues: CTSSYSAGGTYEQYF.

This clonotype came up many times. V is TRBV6-5 and J is TRBJ1-6, with D uncertain. The CDR3 has 14 amino acids. Trimming stripped 6 bases from V and 7 bases from J, with 13 bases between. CDR1 and CDR2 (germline): MNHEY, SVGAGI. CDR3 in amino acids: CASSDRLGNSPLHF. CDR3 nucleotide sequence: TGTGCCAGCAGCGACCGGTTAGGGAATTCACCCCTCCACTTT.

The chain uses TRBV7-9 and TRBJ2-5, with TRBD2 matching over 10 bases. Germline CDR1 is SEHNR and CDR2 is FQNEAQ (reference sequence). The trim removed 7 bases at V and 5 bases at J, leaving 13 bases unmatched. The CDR3 covers 16 residues. CDR3 nucleotides: TGTGCCAGCACCATGGGCGGGCTAGCGGGGGATGAGACCCAGTACTTC. It codes for CASTMGGLAGDETQYF.

The chain employs TRBV5-6 and TRBJ2-2; D may be TRBD1 or TRBD2 (5 bases each). Germline CDR1 reads SGHDT; CDR2 reads YYEEEE. V was pared by 0 bases and J by 5 bases, with 17 bases between. The CDR3 is 17 amino acids. CDR3 sequence (DNA): TGTGCCAGCAGCTTGGACCCGGGGCAGGTGAGAACCGGGGAGCTGTTTTTT. Encoded protein: CASSLDPGQVRTGELFF. Together with reference TRBV5-6 and TRBJ2-2, the CDR3 gives the full variable domain: DAGVTQSPTHLIKTRGQQVTLRCSPKSGHDTVSWYQQALGQGPQFIFQYYEEEERQRGNFPDRFSGHQFPNYSSELNVNALLLGDSALYLCASSLDPGQVRTGELFFGEGSRLTVL.

Concerning this clonotype itself: This likely comes from a read error, as the CDR3 has no conserved phenylalanine or tryptophan at its end. The chain links TRBV10-2 to TRBJ2-7; TRBD1 aligns across 10 bases. The CDR3 runs to 15 residues. Losses at the gene ends were 8 bases for V and 7 bases for J; bases not matched to a gene: 14. The germline V gene has CDR1 WSHSY and CDR2 SAAADI. CDR3: CASGEPGQGYREQYL. CDR3 nucleotides: TGCGCCAGCGGAGAGCCGGGACAGGGGTATAGGGAGCAGTACCTC.

As concerns this clonotype: A read error may produce the germline difference seen at one junction end. The chain has TRBV11-1 and TRBJ2-2; TRBD2 might be the D (5 bases). Looked up from germline, CDR1 is SGHAT and CDR2 is FQDESV (reference sequence). The CDR3 consists of 18 residues. The CDR3 bases are TGTGCCACCAGCGTAGCTAACAGCGGAAGTTACCACACCGGGGAGCTGTTTTTT. It specifies CATSVANSGSYHTGELFF.

The V call is TRBV6-1, the J call TRBJ1-1; D not certain. Germline V gene sequence: CDR1 MNHNS, CDR2 SASEGT. The CDR3 length is 14 residues. The CDR3 DNA sequence: TGTGTCAACTACGACAAGAGACGGAACACTGAAGCTTTCTTT. This encodes CVNYDKRRNTEAFF.